One sample yielded the 12 T cell receptor beta chains listed below, sequenced in a study of blood T cell repertoires in COVID-19. Data came from immunoSEQ multiplex PCR; TCRdb stores just in-frame clones and leaves some out. The sample records roughly 260,000 clones, about 89% being singletons. Sequencing was carried out using peripheral blood. Every receptor here comes from a man in his forties or fifties who had recovered from COVID-19.

The rearrangement uses TRBV7-2 and TRBJ2-2; TRBD2 might be the D (5 bases). V lost 5 bases to trimming and J lost 2 bases, with 9 bases between them. The CDR3 has 14 residues. Germline lookup yields CDR1 SGHTA and CDR2 FQGNSA. Written as DNA, the CDR3 is TGTGCCAGCAGCCAGACTATAAACACCGGGGAGCTGTTTTTT. This sequence encodes CASSQTINTGELFF.

The CDR3 loop reads CASRPPGQGVHGELFF. The CDR3 DNA is TGTGCCAGCCGCCCCCCGGGACAGGGGGTTCACGGGGAGCTGTTTTTT. The chain combines TRBV6-2 or TRBV6-3 with TRBJ2-2; TRBD1 matches 11 bases. V lost 8 bases and J lost 7; bases outside the gene matches: 12. There are 16 residues in the CDR3. Per the germline V gene, CDR1 is MNHEY and CDR2 is SVGEGT.

This chain uses TRBV19 with TRBJ1-5; D remains unclear. This CDR3 comprises 15 residues. The germline V gene encodes CDR1 LNHDA and CDR2 SQIVND (reference sequence). V was shortened by 7 bases and J by 0 bases, with 13 bases between the two germline ends. The CDR3 nucleotides read TGTGCCAGTAAGCTTACAGATTATAGCAATCAGCCCCAGCATTTT. This encodes CASKLTDYSNQPQHF. Full variable domain (outside the CDR3, taken from reference TRBV19 and TRBJ1-5): DGGITQSPKYLFRKEGQNVTLSCEQNLNHDAMYWYRQDPGQGLRLIYYSQIVNDFQKGDIAEGYSVSREKKESFPLTVTSAQKNPTAFYLCASKLTDYSNQPQHFGDGTRLSIL.

The rearrangement joins TRBV10-1 to TRBJ2-3, with D possibly being TRBD1 (6 bases). CDR3 length: 13 amino acids. Germline V CDR1 and CDR2: WNHNN, SYGVQD (reference sequence). Trimming removed 4 bases from V and 6 bases from J, with 11 bases in between. CDR3 sequence reads: CASSAHREDTQYF. For the CDR3, the DNA is TGCGCCAGCAGTGCTCACAGGGAGGATACGCAGTATTTT.

The V call is TRBV4-1, the J call TRBJ2-1; 10 bases are a match to TRBD2. This CDR3 has 16 amino acids. The junction had 5 bases not matched to a gene; V was cut back by 1 base and J by 5 bases. Germline CDR1 MGHRA, CDR2 YSYEKL. The CDR3 region has the DNA TGCGCCAGCAGCCAAGTTCGCACTAGCGGGAACAATGAGCAGTTCTTC. This encodes CASSQVRTSGNNEQFF.

This clone was recorded only once. This chain joins TRBV9 and TRBJ1-2; no clear D. Germline loops: CDR1 SGDLS, CDR2 YYNGEE. This CDR3 is built from 16 residues. Trimming removed 0 bases at V and 5 bases at J, with 17 bases between. Here the CDR3 DNA reads TGTGCCAGCAGCGTAGATTCGTCGGGAGGAATATATGGCTACACCTTC. Residues: CASSVDSSGGIYGYTF. The full variable domain, in which reference TRBV9 and TRBJ1-2 provide the parts outside the CDR3, is DSGVTQTPKHLITATGQRVTLRCSPRSGDLSVYWYQQSLDQGLQFLIQYYNGEERAKGNILERFSAQQFPDLHSELNLSSLELGDSALYFCASSVDSSGGIYGYTFGSGTRLTVV.

J is TRBJ1-5 and V is TRBV27; weak D call: TRBD1 (6 bases). There are 15 residues in the CDR3. The germline V and J ends were trimmed by 5 bases and 0 bases, with 11 bases remaining between them. The germline V gene encodes CDR1 MNHEY and CDR2 SMNVEV (reference sequence). The CDR3 is CASSPGQTSNQPQHF. CDR3 DNA sequence: TGTGCCAGCAGTCCTGGACAGACTAGCAATCAGCCCCAGCATTTT.

The chain employs TRBV27 and TRBJ2-1, with 8 positions matching TRBD2. The CDR3 length is 16 residues. V was pared by 0 bases and J by 2 bases, with 3 bases of the junction left unmatched. CDR1 and CDR2 from the germline V gene are MNHEY and SMNVEV (reference sequence). The CDR3 spells CASSLSSGGAYNEQFF. The CDR3 DNA reads TGTGCCAGCAGTTTATCGTCCGGGGGGGCCTACAATGAGCAGTTCTTC.

This clone came up once. The V and J genes are TRBV10-3 and TRBJ2-5, with a tentative D call TRBD1 (6 bases). The CDR3 covers 13 residues. V was clipped by 5 bases and J by 3 bases, with 10 bases between them. Looked up from germline, CDR1 is ENHRY and CDR2 is SYGVKD. CDR3 loop: CAISWQGKETQYF. The CDR3 nucleotides are TGTGCCATCAGTTGGCAGGGGAAAGAGACCCAGTACTTC.

J is TRBJ2-1 and V is TRBV11-2; 7 bases are shared with TRBD1. The CDR3 loop spans 16 amino acids. The V and J ends lost 0 bases and 3 bases, in that order; junction bases with no gene match: 5. Germline CDR1 and CDR2: SGHAT and FQNNGV. Written as DNA, the CDR3 is TGTGCCAGCAGCTTAGAGACAGGGATAAACTACAATGAGCAGTTCTTC. This sequence encodes CASSLETGINYNEQFF.

The genes are TRBV1 and TRBJ1-1; TRBD1 reflects the table's D call only, with no check against the DNA. TRBV1 is annotated as a pseudogene. This CDR3 has 14 residues. The CDR3 coding sequence is TGCACCAGCAGCCCCCGGACAGGGTGCACTGAAGCTTTCTTT. Its protein product is CTSSPRTGCTEAFF.

This clone was found once. This chain uses TRBV7-8 with TRBJ1-2; no clear D gene. The V gene lost 4 bases and the J gene lost 5 bases, with 14 bases spanning the gap. CDR1 SGHVS and CDR2 FQNEAQ come from the germline V gene. This CDR3 contains 14 residues. The CDR3 reads CASSSEVRGYGYTF. The CDR3, as DNA: TGTGCCAGCAGCTCTGAAGTCCGGGGATATGGCTACACCTTC.